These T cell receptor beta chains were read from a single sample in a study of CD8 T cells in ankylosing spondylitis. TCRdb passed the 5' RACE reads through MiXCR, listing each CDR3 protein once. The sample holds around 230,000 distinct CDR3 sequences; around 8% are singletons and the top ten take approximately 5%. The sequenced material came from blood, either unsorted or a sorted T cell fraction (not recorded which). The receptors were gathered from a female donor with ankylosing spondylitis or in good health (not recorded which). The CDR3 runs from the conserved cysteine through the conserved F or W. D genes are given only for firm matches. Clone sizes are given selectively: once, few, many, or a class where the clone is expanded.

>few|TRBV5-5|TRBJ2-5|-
TGTGCCAGCAGCCCGAGGAAGACCCAGTACTTC
CASSPRKTQYF
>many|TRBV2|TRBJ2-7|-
TGTGCCAGCAGCGAGGACCCAAGGCCCTACGAGCAGTACTTC
CASSEDPRPYEQYF
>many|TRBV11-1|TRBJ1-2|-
TGTGCCAGCAGCGGTATGATCCTCAGGGACCGAACGAACTATGGCTACACCTTC
CASSGMILRDRTNYGYTF
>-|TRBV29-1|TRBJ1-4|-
TGCAGCGTTTGGCTCCTTAATGAAAAACTGTTTTTT
CSVWLLNEKLFF
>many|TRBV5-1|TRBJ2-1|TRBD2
TGCGCCAGCAGCCAAACCAGGGCAGCGGGAGGCCACAATGAGCAGTTCTTC
CASSQTRAAGGHNEQFF
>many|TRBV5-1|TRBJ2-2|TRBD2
TGCGCCAGCAGCTTGGGGCCTAGCGGGAACACCGGGGAGCTGTTTTTT
CASSLGPSGNTGELFF
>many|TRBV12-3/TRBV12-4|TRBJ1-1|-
TGTGCCAGCAGGGGTCTCACTGAAGCTTTCTTT
CASRGLTEAFF
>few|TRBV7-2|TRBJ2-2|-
TGTGCCAGCAGCTTTTACGGGTCACACACCGGGGAGCTGTTTTTT
CASSFYGSHTGELFF
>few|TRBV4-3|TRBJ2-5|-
TGCGCCAGCAGCCAAGACTGGAAAGAGACCCAGTACTTC
CASSQDWKETQYF
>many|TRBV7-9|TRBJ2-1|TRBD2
TGTGCCAGCAGCCCGACTAGCGGTTACAATGAGCAGTTCTTC
CASSPTSGYNEQFF
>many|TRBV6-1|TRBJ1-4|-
TGTGCCACTGGGGCACATAATGAAAAACTGTTTTTT
CATGAHNEKLFF
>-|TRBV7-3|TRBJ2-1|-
TGTGCCAGCGTAAACAACGTGGGGGGAGAGCAGTTCTTC
CASVNNVGGEQFF
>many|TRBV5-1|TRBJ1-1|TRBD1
TGCGCCAGCAGTTGGACAGGGCCCAACACTGAAGCTTTCTTT
CASSWTGPNTEAFF
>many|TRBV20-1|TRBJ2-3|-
TGCAGTGCCCCATCCCCTCTACGGGGGGATACGCAGTATTTT
CSAPSPLRGDTQYF
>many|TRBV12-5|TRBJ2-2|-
TGTGCTAGTGGTTTTACGGGCTTGAACACCGGGGAGCTGTTTTTT
CASGFTGLNTGELFF
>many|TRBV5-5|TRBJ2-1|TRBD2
TGTGCCAGCAGCCTGGTCGGGGGGAAGGTAAATGAGCAGTTCTTC
CASSLVGGKVNEQFF
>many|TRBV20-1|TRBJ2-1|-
TGCAGTGCTCCACCTCCGGGACCATATTATGATGAGCAGTTCTTC
CSAPPPGPYYDEQFF
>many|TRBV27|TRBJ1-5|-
TGTGCCAGCAGTTCGGGGGGCGTCCAGCCCCAGCATTTT
CASSSGGVQPQHF
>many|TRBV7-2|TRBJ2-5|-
TGTGCCAGCAGCTTCGTGGGCCAAGAGACCCAGTACTTC
CASSFVGQETQYF
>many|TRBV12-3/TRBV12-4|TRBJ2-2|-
TGTGCCAGCAGTATCCTCGACAGCACCGGGGAGCTGTTTTTT
CASSILDSTGELFF
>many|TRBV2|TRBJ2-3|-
TGTGCCAGCAATACAATACGAGATACGCAGTATTTT
CASNTIRDTQYF
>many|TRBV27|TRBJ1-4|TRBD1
TGTGCCAGCAGTTGGGACAGGGGGGAAAAACTGTTTTTT
CASSWDRGEKLFF
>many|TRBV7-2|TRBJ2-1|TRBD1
TGTGCCAGCAGCTTAATGGGACAGGGGGGAAATGAGCAGTTCTTC
CASSLMGQGGNEQFF
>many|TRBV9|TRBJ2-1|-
TGTGCCAGCGGCCGGGGGGCCGGAGTTTACAATGAGCAGTTCTTC
CASGRGAGVYNEQFF
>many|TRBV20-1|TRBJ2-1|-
TGCAGTGCTATACTGAGGTACAATGAGCAGTTCTTC
CSAILRYNEQFF
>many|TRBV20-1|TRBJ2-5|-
TGCAGTGCCGACGGACAGTCCCATGAGACCCAGTACTTC
CSADGQSHETQYF
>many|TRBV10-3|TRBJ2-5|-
TGTGCCATCAGTCCAGGGGGGCACCAAGAGACCCAGTACTTC
CAISPGGHQETQYF
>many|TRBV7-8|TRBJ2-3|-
TGTGCCAGCAGCCAGAGGGTGGGCAGGGTAAAAGATACGCAGTATTTT
CASSQRVGRVKDTQYF
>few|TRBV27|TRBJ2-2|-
TGTGCCAGCAGTCTAAAAGGGGGGACAACCGGGGAGCTGTTTTTT
CASSLKGGTTGELFF
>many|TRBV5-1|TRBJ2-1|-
TGCGCCAGCAGCTTACCAGCCCTTAGCGGTGCAAGCTCCTACAATGAGCAGTTCTTC
CASSLPALSGASSYNEQFF
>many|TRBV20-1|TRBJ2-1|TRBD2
TGCAGTGCTCTTTCCCCCACTAGCGGGAAGAGCTCCTACAATGAGCAGTTCTTC
CSALSPTSGKSSYNEQFF
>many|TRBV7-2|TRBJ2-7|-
TGTGCCAGCAGCTTACTTCAGGGGTCCGAGCAGTACTTC
CASSLLQGSEQYF
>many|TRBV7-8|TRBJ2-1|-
TGTGCCAGCAGCTTGGGCCTAGCCCAGAATGAGCAGTTCTTC
CASSLGLAQNEQFF
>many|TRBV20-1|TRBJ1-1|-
TGCAGTGCGCCGGGGGGGTGGACCACTGAAGCTTTCTTT
CSAPGGWTTEAFF
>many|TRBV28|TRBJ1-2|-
TGTGCCAGCAGTTTCGAACTCGGGGGCTACACCTTC
CASSFELGGYTF
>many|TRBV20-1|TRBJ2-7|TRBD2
TGCAGTGCTAGGCTCACTAGCGGGACTCGGGAGCAGTACTTC
CSARLTSGTREQYF
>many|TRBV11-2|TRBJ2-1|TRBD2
TGTGCCAGCAGGAAGAGCGGGGCCGGGGATGAGCAGTTCTTC
CASRKSGAGDEQFF
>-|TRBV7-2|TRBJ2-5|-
TGTGCCAGCAGCTTAGGACCAGTCCTTAGGGAGACCCAGTACTTC
CASSLGPVLRETQYF
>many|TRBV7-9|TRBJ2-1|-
TGTGCCAGCAGCTCGGGGGGCGGAGGGAACAATGAGCAGTTCTTC
CASSSGGGGNNEQFF
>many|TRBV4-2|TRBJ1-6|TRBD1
TGTGCCAGCAGCCAAGCAGGGGGCAATTCACCCCTCCACTTT
CASSQAGGNSPLHF
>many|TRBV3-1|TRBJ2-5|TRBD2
TGTGCCAGCAGCCAACATACTAGCGGGATATTTCAAGAGACCCAGTACTTC
CASSQHTSGIFQETQYF
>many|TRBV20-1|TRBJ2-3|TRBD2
TGCAGTCCAATTCCGGGACTAGTTCCCGATACGCAGTATTTT
CSPIPGLVPDTQYF
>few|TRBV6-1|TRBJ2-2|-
TGTGCCAGCAGAGGCCCGGGACCCACGTCGGCCGGGGAGCTGTTTTTT
CASRGPGPTSAGELFF
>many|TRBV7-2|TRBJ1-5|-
TGTGCCAGCAGCGCCCGCCCCCATCGGCCCCAGCATTTT
CASSARPHRPQHF
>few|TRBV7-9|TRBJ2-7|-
TGTGCCAGCAGCGGGGACGAGCAGTACTTC
CASSGDEQYF
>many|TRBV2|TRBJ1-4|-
TGTGCCAGCAGCGACGACAGAACTAATGAAAAACTGTTTTTT
CASSDDRTNEKLFF
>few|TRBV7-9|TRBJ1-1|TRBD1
TGTTCCAGCAGTAATACAGGGGGTATGAACACTGAAGCTTTCTTT
CSSSNTGGMNTEAFF
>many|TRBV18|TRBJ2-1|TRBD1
TGTGCCAGCTCACCACCGAGGGTGGGACAGGGAACAAATGAGCAGTTCTTC
CASSPPRVGQGTNEQFF
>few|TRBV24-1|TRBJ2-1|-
TGTGCCACCAGTGACCCGACGGACTCCTACAATGAGCAGTTCTTC
CATSDPTDSYNEQFF
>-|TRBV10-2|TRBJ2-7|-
TGCGCCAGCAATTTGCGGTACTCCTACGAGCAGTACTTC
CASNLRYSYEQYF
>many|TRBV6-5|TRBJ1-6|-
TGTGCCAGCAGTTATGACCATAATTCACCCCTCCACTTT
CASSYDHNSPLHF
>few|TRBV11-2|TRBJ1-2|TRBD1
TGTGCCAGCAGCCCGGGACAGGGGGCTCCCCCCGGCGGCTACACCTTC
CASSPGQGAPPGGYTF
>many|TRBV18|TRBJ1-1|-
TGTGCCAGCTCACGGGAGACAGTGAACACTGAAGCTTTCTTT
CASSRETVNTEAFF
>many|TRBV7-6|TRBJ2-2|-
TGTGCCAGCAGCTTAAACAGGGTGACTGGGGAGCTGTTTTTT
CASSLNRVTGELFF
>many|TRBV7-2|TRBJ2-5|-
TGTGCCAGCAGCCTACAGTGGACTGACGAGACCCAGTACTTC
CASSLQWTDETQYF
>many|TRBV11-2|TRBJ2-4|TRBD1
TGTGCCAGCAGCCCTCGACAGGGTCCCTTAGCCAAAAACATTCAGTACTTC
CASSPRQGPLAKNIQYF
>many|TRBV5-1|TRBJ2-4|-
TGCGCCAGCAGCTTGGGCTACCGTACCGATGAGGCCAAAAACATTCAGTACTTC
CASSLGYRTDEAKNIQYF
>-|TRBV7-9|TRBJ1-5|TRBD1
TGTGCCAGCAGCTTATCCGGACAGGAGGATAGGACCCAGCATTTT
CASSLSGQEDRTQHF
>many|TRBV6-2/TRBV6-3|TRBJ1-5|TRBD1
TGTGCCAGCAGTTACTCCTCCGGGACAGGGCTGGGCAGCAATCAGCCCCAGCATTTT
CASSYSSGTGLGSNQPQHF
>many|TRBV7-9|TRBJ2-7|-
TGTGCCAGCAGTGACTCCCACGAGCAGTACTTC
CASSDSHEQYF